Sequencing of this T cell receptor beta chain was carried out in a study of type 1 regulatory T cells. Background on the study: This in vitro CD4 product, T-allo10, is enriched for Tr1 cells and alloantigen-specific. Study conclusions and caveats: Compared with non-Tr1 cells, Tr1 cells showed a narrower TCR repertoire.

A word on this clonotype: Its target is not known.

Each CDR3 protein is one row after TCRdb ran MiXCR on the reads. The sample yields tens of thousands of distinct CDR3 sequences, roughly half seen once. CDR3 size: 14 residues. Germline V gene lookup returns CDR1 SGHRS and CDR2 YFSETQ. Trimming stripped 4 bases from V and 5 bases from J, with 15 bases between. The chain carries TRBV5-1 and TRBJ2-5, with D perhaps being TRBD1 or TRBD2 (6 bases each). The source material was cultured non-Tr1 T cells, either the whole culture or a sorted T cell fraction (not recorded which). This receptor was obtained from a human donor in good health. The CDR3 DNA follows: TGCGCCAGCAGCACGGGACTGGGGGGCGAGACCCAGTACTTC. It codes for CASSTGLGGETQYF.